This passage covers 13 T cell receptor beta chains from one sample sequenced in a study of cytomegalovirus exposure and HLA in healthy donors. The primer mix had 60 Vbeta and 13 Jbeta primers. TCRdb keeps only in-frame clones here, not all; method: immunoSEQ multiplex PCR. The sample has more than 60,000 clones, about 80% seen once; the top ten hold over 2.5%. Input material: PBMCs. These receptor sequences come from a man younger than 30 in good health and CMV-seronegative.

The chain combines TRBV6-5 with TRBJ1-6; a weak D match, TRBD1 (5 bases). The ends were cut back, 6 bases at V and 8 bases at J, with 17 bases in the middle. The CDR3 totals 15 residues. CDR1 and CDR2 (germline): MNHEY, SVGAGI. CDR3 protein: CASSRSGTFHSPLHF. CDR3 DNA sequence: TGTGCCAGCAGCCGCTCCGGGACTTTCCATTCACCCCTCCACTTT.

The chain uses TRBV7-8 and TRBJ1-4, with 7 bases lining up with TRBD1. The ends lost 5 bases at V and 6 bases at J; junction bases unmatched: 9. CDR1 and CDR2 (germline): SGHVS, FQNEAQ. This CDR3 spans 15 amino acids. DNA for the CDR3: TGTGCCAGCAGCGCCTCGACAGGGTTTGATGAAAAACTGTTTTTT. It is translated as CASSASTGFDEKLFF.

CDR3 DNA sequence: TGTGCCAGCAGCGCTAGGACAGATACCACTTACGAGCAGTACTTC. It encodes CASSARTDTTYEQYF. The chain employs TRBV9 and TRBJ2-5; the D gene is possibly TRBD1 (6 bases). The DNA matches TRBJ2-7 better at its end, which makes the J call doubtful. CDR3 length: 15 amino acids. Germline V gives CDR1 SGDLS, CDR2 YYNGEE.

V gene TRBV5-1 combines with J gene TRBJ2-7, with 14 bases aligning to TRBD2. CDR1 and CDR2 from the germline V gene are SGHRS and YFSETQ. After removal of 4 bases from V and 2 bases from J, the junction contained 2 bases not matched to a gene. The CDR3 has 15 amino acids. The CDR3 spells CASSQGLAGAYEQYF. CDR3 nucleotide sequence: TGCGCCAGCAGCCAGGGACTAGCGGGGGCCTACGAGCAGTACTTC.

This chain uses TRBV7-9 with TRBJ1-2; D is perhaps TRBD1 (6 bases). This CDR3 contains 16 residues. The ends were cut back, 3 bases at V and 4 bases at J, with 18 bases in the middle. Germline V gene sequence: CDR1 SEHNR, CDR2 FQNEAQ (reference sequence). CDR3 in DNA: TGTGCCAGCAGCTTGGGCACAGGGACCGGCATCTATGGCTACACCTTC. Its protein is CASSLGTGTGIYGYTF. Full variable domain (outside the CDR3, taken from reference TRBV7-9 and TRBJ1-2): DTGVSQNPRHKITKRGQNVTFRCDPISEHNRLYWYRQTLGQGPEFLTYFQNEAQLEKSRLLSDRFSAERPKGSFSTLEIQRTEQGDSAMYLCASSLGTGTGIYGYTFGSGTRLTVV.

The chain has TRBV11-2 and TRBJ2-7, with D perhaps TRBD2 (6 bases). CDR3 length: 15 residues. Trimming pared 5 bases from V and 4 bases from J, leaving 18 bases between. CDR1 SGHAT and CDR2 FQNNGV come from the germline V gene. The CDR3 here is CASSLAGTPPYEQYF. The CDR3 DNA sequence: TGTGCCAGCAGCCTAGCCGGGACTCCACCTTACGAGCAGTACTTC.

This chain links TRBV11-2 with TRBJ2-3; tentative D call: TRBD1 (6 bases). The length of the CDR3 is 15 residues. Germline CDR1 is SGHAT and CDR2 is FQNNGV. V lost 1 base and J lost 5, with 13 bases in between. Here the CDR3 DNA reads TGTGCCAGCAGCTTAGGCACAGGGACCGGAGATACGCAGTATTTT. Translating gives CASSLGTGTGDTQYF.

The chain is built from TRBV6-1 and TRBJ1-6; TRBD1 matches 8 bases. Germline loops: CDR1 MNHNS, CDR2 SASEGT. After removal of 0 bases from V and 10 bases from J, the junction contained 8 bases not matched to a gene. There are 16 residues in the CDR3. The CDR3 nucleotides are TGTGCCAGCAGTGAAGCATGGACAGGGAATCGGTCACCCCTCCACTTT. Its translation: CASSEAWTGNRSPLHF.

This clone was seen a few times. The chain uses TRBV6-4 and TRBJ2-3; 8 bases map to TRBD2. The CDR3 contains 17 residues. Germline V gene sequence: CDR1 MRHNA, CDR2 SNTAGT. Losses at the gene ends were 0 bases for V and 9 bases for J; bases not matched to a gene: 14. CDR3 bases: TGTGCCAGCAGTGACTCCTCCCGGGGCGGGGGGCCGGGGACGCAGTATTTT. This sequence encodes CASSDSSRGGGPGTQYF.

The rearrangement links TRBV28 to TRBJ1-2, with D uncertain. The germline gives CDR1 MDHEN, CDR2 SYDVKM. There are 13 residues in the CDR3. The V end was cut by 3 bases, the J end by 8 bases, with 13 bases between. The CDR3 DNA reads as TGTGCCAGCAGTTTGGATTCGGTAGCGGGCTACACCTTC. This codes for CASSLDSVAGYTF.

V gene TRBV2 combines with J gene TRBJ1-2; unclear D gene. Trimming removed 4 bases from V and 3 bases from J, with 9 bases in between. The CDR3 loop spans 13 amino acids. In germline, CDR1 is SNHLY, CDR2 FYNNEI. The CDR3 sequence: CASSVRSDYGYTF. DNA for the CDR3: TGTGCCAGCAGTGTGAGATCGGACTATGGCTACACCTTC.

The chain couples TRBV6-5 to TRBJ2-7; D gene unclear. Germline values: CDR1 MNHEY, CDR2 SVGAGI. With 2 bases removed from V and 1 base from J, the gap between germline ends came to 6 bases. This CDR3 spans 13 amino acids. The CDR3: CASSYANSYEQYF. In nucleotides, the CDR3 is TGTGCCAGCAGTTACGCGAATTCCTACGAGCAGTACTTC.

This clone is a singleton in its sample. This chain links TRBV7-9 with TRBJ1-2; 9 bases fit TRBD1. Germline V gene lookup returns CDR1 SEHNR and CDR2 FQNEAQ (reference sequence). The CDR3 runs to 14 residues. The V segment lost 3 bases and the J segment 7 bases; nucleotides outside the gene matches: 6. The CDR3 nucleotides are TGTGCCAGCAGCTTGGAACAGGGGGCCGGTGGCTACACCTTC. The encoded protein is CASSLEQGAGGYTF.